The 31 T cell receptor beta chains listed next were all sequenced from one sample in a study of T cell responses to AZD1222 COVID-19 vaccine. Clones were read by immunoSEQ multiplex PCR, and TCRdb kept only the in-frame ones, dropping some. The profile covers about 110,000 clones, with around 90% appearing a single time and around 5% taken by the ten largest. The sample here was peripheral blood, taken 28 days after the second AZD1222 dose. These TCRs come from an adult who received the AZD1222 COVID-19 vaccine.

This clone has a single count. V usage is TRBV28 and J usage is TRBJ2-1; D may be TRBD1 or TRBD2 (5 bases each). Germline V lookup: CDR1 MDHEN, CDR2 SYDVKM. Trimming took 4 bases from V and 7 from J, leaving 14 bases between them. The CDR3 is 14 residues long. CDR3 bases: TGTGCCAGCAGTTCCCGGGGCCTGGGAAATGAGCAGTTCTTC. Its translation: CASSSRGLGNEQFF.

CDR3 sequence: CATSSNAGPGPGNTIYF. The CDR3 DNA follows: TGTGCCACCAGCAGCAATGCGGGACCCGGCCCTGGAAACACCATATATTTT. The chain links TRBV15 to TRBJ1-3; D perhaps matches TRBD1 (5 bases). Trimming removed 3 bases from V and 2 bases from J, with 17 bases in between. This CDR3 region has 17 residues. Germline CDR1 reads LNHNV; CDR2 reads YYDKDF (reference sequence).

The V gene is TRBV3-1 (or the pseudogene TRBV3-2), the J gene TRBJ1-4, with D uncertain. The germline gives CDR1 LGHDT, CDR2 YNNKEL (reference sequence). Trimming shortened V by 1 base and J by 12 bases, and 15 bases separated the two germline ends. CDR3 length: 14 amino acids. The CDR3 sequence is CASSQGPSAGELFF. Here the CDR3 DNA reads TGTGCCAGCAGCCAAGGGCCCAGTGCCGGGGAACTGTTTTTT.

This clone was detected once. The J gene is TRBJ2-1, the V gene TRBV4-1; D is undetermined. V lost 0 bases to trimming and J lost 9 bases, with 15 bases between them. Germline V gives CDR1 MGHRA, CDR2 YSYEKL. The CDR3 runs 15 residues. The CDR3 coding sequence is TGCGCCAGCAGCCAAGAGGCGGCGTTTGGGGTTGAGCAGTTCTTC. As protein: CASSQEAAFGVEQFF.

The V and J genes are TRBV2 and TRBJ2-5; TRBD2 matches at 11 bases. Germline lookup yields CDR1 SNHLY and CDR2 FYNNEI. J gave up 5 bases and V 6 bases, and 8 bases lay outside the gene matches. This CDR3 region has 15 residues. CDR3 sequence: CASRPLAGGRETQYF. The CDR3 DNA reads TGTGCCAGCAGACCCTTAGCGGGGGGGAGGGAGACCCAGTACTTC.

This rearrangement joins TRBV15 to TRBJ2-7, with D maybe TRBD2 (5 bases). Trimming pared 3 bases from V and 3 bases from J, leaving 12 bases between. Germline assignment: CDR1 LNHNV and CDR2 YYDKDF (reference sequence). The CDR3 is 14 residues long. Here the CDR3 reads CATSSPRDNYEQYF. The DNA of the CDR3 is TGTGCCACCAGCAGCCCCCGGGATAACTACGAGCAGTACTTC.

The chain links TRBV6-1 to TRBJ2-3; D perhaps matches TRBD2 (6 bases). The CDR3 has 15 residues. Germline assignment: CDR1 MNHNS and CDR2 SASEGT. The ends were cut back, 2 bases at V and 0 bases at J, with 9 bases in the middle. As DNA, the CDR3 is TGTGCCAGCAGTGAATGGCGGGGAAGCACAGATACGCAGTATTTT. The encoded protein is CASSEWRGSTDTQYF.

This sequence joins TRBV30 and TRBJ1-2; a weak D match, TRBD1 (6 bases). Germline loops: CDR1 GTSNPN, CDR2 SVGIG (reference sequence). This CDR3 comprises 13 residues. V was trimmed by 4 bases and J by 8 bases, leaving 17 bases between them. The CDR3 protein is CAWNPYGGEGYTF. CDR3 nucleotide sequence: TGTGCCTGGAACCCATATGGGGGCGAAGGCTACACCTTC.

The chain recombines TRBV4-1 with TRBJ2-7; D is tentatively TRBD1 or TRBD2 (5 bases each). CDR1 is MGHRA and CDR2 is YSYEKL in the germline V gene. The CDR3 totals 17 residues. V was pared by 2 bases and J by 1 base, with 18 bases between. CDR3 DNA: TGCGCCAGCAGCCAACTTCTGGGAGACAGCAAATCCTACGAGCAGTACTTC. Translating gives CASSQLLGDSKSYEQYF.

The chain combines TRBV30 with TRBJ1-4, with D hard to call. The germline CDR1 and CDR2 sequences are GTSNPN and SVGIG (reference sequence). The CDR3 extends over 12 amino acids. The V end was cut by 1 base, the J end by 7 bases, with 7 bases between. CDR3 DNA sequence: TGTGCCTGGAGTGCCGCTAGTGAAAAACTGTTTTTT. It yields the protein CAWSAASEKLFF.

The chain employs TRBV11-2 and TRBJ2-7, with 7 bases lining up with TRBD1. Germline V gene sequence: CDR1 SGHAT, CDR2 FQNNGV. The trim removed 5 bases at V and 3 bases at J, leaving 10 bases unmatched. The CDR3 covers 15 residues. Here the CDR3 reads CASSLTSDRSYEQYF. The CDR3 coding sequence is TGTGCCAGCAGCCTTACCTCGGACAGGAGCTACGAGCAGTACTTC.

V gene TRBV9 combines with J gene TRBJ1-2, with D possibly matching TRBD1 (6 bases). Germline CDR1 and CDR2: SGDLS and YYNGEE. CDR3 length: 18 residues. Trimming cost V 0 bases and J 3 bases, with 21 bases left between them. In nucleotides, the CDR3 is TGTGCCAGCAGCGTAGGGGGGCAGGACACCGAAAACTACTATGGCTACACCTTC. Protein product: CASSVGGQDTENYYGYTF.

This chain links TRBV19 with TRBJ2-2; TRBD2 is a possible D gene (6 bases). Germline CDR1 LNHDA, CDR2 SQIVND (reference sequence). Between the trimmed V and J ends, which lost 1 base and 2 bases, there was a span of 14 bases. The CDR3 extends over 17 amino acids. CDR3 loop: CASSIGEERTNTGELFF. DNA of the CDR3: TGTGCCAGTAGTATAGGGGAGGAGAGGACAAACACCGGGGAGCTGTTTTTT. Variable domain in full (rest from reference TRBV19 and TRBJ2-2): DGGITQSPKYLFRKEGQNVTLSCEQNLNHDAMYWYRQDPGQGLRLIYYSQIVNDFQKGDIAEGYSVSREKKESFPLTVTSAQKNPTAFYLCASSIGEERTNTGELFFGEGSRLTVL.

The rearrangement joins TRBV5-1 to TRBJ2-1, with TRBD1 identical over 9 bases. The CDR3 is made up of 15 amino acids. Looked up from germline, CDR1 is SGHRS and CDR2 is YFSETQ. V was pared by 0 bases and J by 9 bases, with 7 bases of the junction left unmatched. The CDR3 spells CASSLVTGGRIEQFF. The CDR3 DNA sequence: TGCGCCAGCAGCTTGGTTACAGGGGGCAGGATTGAGCAGTTCTTC.

The genes are TRBV19 and TRBJ1-2, with D perhaps TRBD1 (6 bases). The CDR3 is 14 residues long. Trimming cost V 6 bases and J 8 bases, with 19 bases left between them. Germline values: CDR1 LNHDA, CDR2 SQIVND (reference sequence). The CDR3 DNA is TGTGCCAGTAGCCCACAGGGCCACGAAGGAGGCTACACCTTC. It yields the protein CASSPQGHEGGYTF. Together with reference TRBV19 and TRBJ1-2, the CDR3 gives the full variable domain: DGGITQSPKYLFRKEGQNVTLSCEQNLNHDAMYWYRQDPGQGLRLIYYSQIVNDFQKGDIAEGYSVSREKKESFPLTVTSAQKNPTAFYLCASSPQGHEGGYTFGSGTRLTVV.

This sequence joins TRBV7-2 and TRBJ1-2; 9 positions agree with TRBD1. Germline V gene sequence: CDR1 SGHTA, CDR2 FQGNSA. The CDR3 loop spans 15 amino acids. J gave up 5 bases and V 5 bases, and 9 bases lay outside the gene matches. CDR3 region: CASSAQGAYWYGYTF. In DNA, the CDR3 is TGTGCCAGCAGCGCACAGGGGGCGTATTGGTATGGCTACACCTTC.

The CDR3 is CAVQGAGGFGELFF. CDR3 DNA: TGTGCCGTACAAGGGGCCGGTGGGTTCGGGGAGCTGTTTTTT. The rearrangement links TRBV24-1 to TRBJ2-2; a possible D gene is TRBD1 (5 bases). The CDR3 is 14 residues long. Trimming pared 12 bases from V and 7 bases from J, leaving 20 bases between. In germline, CDR1 is KGHDR, CDR2 SFDVKD.

The V gene is TRBV18, the J gene TRBJ1-2, with 8 bases identical to TRBD1. The CDR3 contains 14 residues. The V gene's germline CDR1 is KGHSH and CDR2 LQKENI. The junction had 3 bases not matched to a gene; V was cut back by 4 bases and J by 2 bases. DNA for the CDR3: TGTGCCAGCTCACAGGGACAGGAGAACTATGGCTACACCTTC. It is translated as CASSQGQENYGYTF.

This chain uses TRBV27 with TRBJ2-1, with TRBD2 matching over 15 bases. This CDR3 comprises 16 residues. V dropped 3 bases and J dropped 4; count of bases not matched to a gene: 1. CDR1 and CDR2 (germline): MNHEY, SMNVEV (reference sequence). CDR3 sequence reads: CASSLGTSGGYNEQFF. CDR3 coding DNA: TGTGCCAGCAGTTTGGGGACTAGCGGGGGGTACAATGAGCAGTTCTTC.

In this sample, this clone turned up once. The chain employs TRBV4-3 and TRBJ1-4; no clear D gene. V lost 0 bases and J 4 bases, leaving 15 bases between the germline ends. Germline V lookup: CDR1 LGHNA, CDR2 YSLEER. This CDR3 is 17 amino acids long. The CDR3 here is CASSQDEEWQVNEKLFF. For the CDR3, the DNA is TGCGCCAGCAGCCAAGATGAGGAGTGGCAGGTTAATGAAAAACTGTTTTTT.

The rearrangement joins TRBV27 to TRBJ2-3; TRBD2 matches at 7 bases. J was trimmed by 0 bases and V by 2 bases; bases with no gene match: 5. The germline gives CDR1 MNHEY, CDR2 SMNVEV (reference sequence). The CDR3 is made up of 16 amino acids. CDR3 loop: CASSLMAGVSTDTQYF. CDR3 coding DNA: TGTGCCAGCAGTTTAATGGCGGGGGTCAGCACAGATACGCAGTATTTT.

A single count supports this clone. V and J are TRBV19 and TRBJ1-2; D is uncertain. Deletions cut 3 bases from V and 2 bases from J, with 10 bases between. The CDR3 is 14 residues long. Looked up from germline, CDR1 is LNHDA and CDR2 is SQIVND (reference sequence). DNA for the CDR3: TGTGCCAGTAGTATCCCGACAACCAACTATGGCTACACCTTC. Translation gives CASSIPTTNYGYTF.

The chain is built from TRBV7-6 and TRBJ1-5; maybe TRBD1 (6 bases). V lost 0 bases and J 3 bases, leaving 12 bases between the germline ends. This CDR3 spans 16 amino acids. Germline CDR1 and CDR2: SGHVS and FNYEAQ. The CDR3 DNA is TGTGCCAGCAGCTTAGCCCCGTCGGGGGCCAATCAGCCCCAGCATTTT. Its protein is CASSLAPSGANQPQHF.

The chain combines TRBV7-9 with TRBJ1-4, with 12 bases identical to TRBD1. Germline V gives CDR1 SEHNR, CDR2 FQNEAQ (reference sequence). This CDR3 region has 15 residues. After removal of 5 bases from V and 7 bases from J, the junction contained 5 bases not matched to a gene. The CDR3 nucleotides are TGTGCCAGCAGCACACGGGACAGGGGGCTTGAAAAACTGTTTTTT. Encoded protein: CASSTRDRGLEKLFF.

The chain carries TRBV11-3 and TRBJ2-5; 10 bases align to TRBD1. There are 16 residues in the CDR3. Germline loops: CDR1 SGHNT, CDR2 YENEEA. After removal of 0 bases from V and 2 bases from J, the junction contained 3 bases not matched to a gene. The DNA for the CDR3 is TGTGCCAGCAGCTTAGAGGACAGGGGGGGACAAGAGACCCAGTACTTC. It specifies CASSLEDRGGQETQYF.

This clone is a singleton in its sample. The V call is TRBV15, the J call TRBJ1-5, with D possibly TRBD1 on 5 matching bases. The germline V gene encodes CDR1 LNHNV and CDR2 YYDKDF (reference sequence). This CDR3 region has 16 residues. V was clipped by 4 bases and J by 6 bases, with 19 bases between them. CDR3 loop: CATSKDSWGKGQPQHF. The CDR3 DNA reads as TGTGCCACCAGCAAGGACTCTTGGGGGAAGGGTCAGCCCCAGCATTTT.

The V gene is TRBV6-2 or TRBV6-3, the J gene TRBJ2-6, with D hard to call. The germline CDR1 and CDR2 sequences are MNHEY and SVGEGT. The CDR3 loop spans 15 amino acids. V lost 3 bases, J lost 0 bases, and 6 bases lay in between. CDR3 amino acids: CASSYGNSGANVLTF. The CDR3 bases are TGTGCCAGCAGTTATGGAAACTCTGGGGCCAACGTCCTGACTTTC.

This clone was seen only once. The J gene is TRBJ2-7, the V gene TRBV7-6, with 7 positions matching TRBD1. With V trimmed by 0 bases and J by 2 bases, 7 bases remained unmatched. CDR1 and CDR2 (germline): SGHVS, FNYEAQ. The CDR3 is 16 residues long. The DNA for the CDR3 is TGTGCCAGCAGCTTAGCAGTGACAGGGAGTCCCTACGAGCAGTACTTC. It yields the protein CASSLAVTGSPYEQYF.

The V gene is TRBV5-1, the J gene TRBJ2-1; D possibly corresponds to TRBD1 (5 bases). Per germline, CDR1 SGHRS and CDR2 YFSETQ. The CDR3 is 15 residues long. The V gene lost 1 base and the J gene lost 6 bases, with 14 bases spanning the gap. The DNA of the CDR3 is TGCGCCAGCAGCTTGCAGGCCCTGGGGCCCAATGAGCAGTTCTTC. It encodes CASSLQALGPNEQFF.

V and J are TRBV9 and TRBJ1-2; 7 bases are a match to TRBD1. The CDR3 is made up of 14 amino acids. Germline V lookup: CDR1 SGDLS, CDR2 YYNGEE. V shed 0 bases and J 5 bases; nucleotides not matched to a gene: 4. This CDR3 is CASSVDPGGYGYTF. The CDR3 DNA follows: TGTGCCAGCAGCGTAGATCCAGGGGGTTATGGCTACACCTTC.

The chain couples TRBV7-2 to TRBJ1-5; a weak D match, TRBD1 (6 bases). The V end was cut by 5 bases, the J end by 5 bases, with 7 bases between. The germline V gene encodes CDR1 SGHTA and CDR2 FQGNSA. The CDR3 spans 12 residues. CDR3 region: CASSPGDQPQHF. CDR3 bases: TGTGCCAGCAGCCCAGGGGATCAGCCCCAGCATTTT.